Below are 31 T cell receptor beta chains sequenced from a single sample in a study of beta chain features in type 1 diabetes (dated by TCRdb to the late 2010s). The protocol used for the library was the immunoSEQ multiplex PCR assay. The High Capacity cDNA Reverse Transcription Kit was used to reverse transcribe all of the isolated RNA, meaning that expressed TCRB transcripts were what got sequenced. The clones in this table, taken by TCRdb from immuneACCESS, are in-frame only. Not every clone is retained; where verified, under half of the shortfall comes from an unresolved V gene, and the cause of the rest is unknown. For this sample the table gives over 500,000 clones, of which 15% to 17% were detected only once. The ten largest account for approximately 0.087% of the sample. The sequenced sample consisted of naive CD4+ T cells from blood. The label giving this sample's cell subset or site can be read as: true naive CD4+ T cells. These receptors came from a man aged 18 to 29 in good health.

The gene calls are TRBV10-3 and TRBJ1-5; possible D gene TRBD1, 6 bases. From germline, CDR1 is ENHRY and CDR2 SYGVKD. The V gene lost 11 bases and the J gene lost 5 bases, with 16 bases spanning the gap. This CDR3 contains 13 residues. CDR3: CAASTGLDQPQHF. The DNA of the CDR3 is TGTGCCGCCTCGACAGGACTAGATCAGCCCCAGCATTTT.

This clone has only a few counts. The V call is TRBV7-3, the J call TRBJ1-2; the D gene is possibly TRBD1 (5 bases). Trimming removed 1 base at V and 4 bases at J, with 19 bases between. Germline-derived CDR1 and CDR2 are SGHTA and FQGTGA. This CDR3 has 17 amino acids. The CDR3 sequence: CASSLSGQEGTAYGYTF. DNA of the CDR3: TGTGCCAGCAGCTTAAGTGGGCAGGAGGGGACGGCCTATGGCTACACCTTC.

This chain joins TRBV27 and TRBJ1-2; D remains unclear. V lost 6 bases and J 7 bases, leaving 15 bases between the germline ends. The CDR3 runs 13 residues. The germline CDR1 and CDR2 sequences are MNHEY and SMNVEV (reference sequence). CDR3 in DNA: TGTGCCAGCAGAGCGGGCCTCTTGGGTGGCTACACCTTC. Protein: CASRAGLLGGYTF.

This clone appeared a few times. The chain joins TRBV19 to TRBJ1-2, with a tentative D call TRBD1 (5 bases). CDR1 is LNHDA, CDR2 SQIVND, per germline (reference sequence). The length of the CDR3 is 12 residues. Trimming took off 9 bases at V and 1 base at J, with 9 bases between the two ends. CDR3 nucleotide sequence: TGTGCCAGCCACAGGTATAACTATGGCTACACCTTC. Protein sequence: CASHRYNYGYTF.

The V and J genes are TRBV5-1 and TRBJ2-7; 9 nucleotides agree with TRBD1. The CDR3 loop spans 14 amino acids. Germline CDR1 reads SGHRS; CDR2 reads YFSETQ. Unmatched junction bases numbered 8, after V lost 4 bases and J lost 6 bases. The CDR3 sequence is CASSPGQGPLEQYF. CDR3 DNA sequence: TGCGCCAGCAGCCCGGGACAGGGACCCCTCGAGCAGTACTTC.

The chain joins TRBV20-1 to TRBJ2-7, with D maybe TRBD2 (5 bases). CDR3 length: 10 amino acids. Germline V gene lookup returns CDR1 DFQATT and CDR2 SNEGSKA (reference sequence). Trimming shortened V by 5 bases and J by 4 bases, and 6 bases separated the two germline ends. CDR3 loop: CSAGEYEQYF. CDR3 bases: TGCAGTGCTGGGGAGTACGAGCAGTACTTC.

The rearrangement links TRBV28 to TRBJ2-1, with D possibly TRBD1 on 6 matching bases. The CDR3 runs to 14 residues. CDR1 is MDHEN and CDR2 is SYDVKM in the germline V gene. The ends were cut back, 6 bases at V and 4 bases at J, with 13 bases in the middle. Written as DNA, the CDR3 is TGTGCCAGCAGCCTCTCGGACAGTTACAATGAGCAGTTCTTC. This gives the protein CASSLSDSYNEQFF. The full variable domain, in which reference TRBV28 and TRBJ2-1 provide the parts outside the CDR3, is DVKVTQSSRYLVKRTGEKVFLECVQDMDHENMFWYRQDPGLGLRLIYFSYDVKMKEKGDIPEGYSVSREKKERFSLILESASTNQTSMYLCASSLSDSYNEQFFGPGTRLTVL.

The CDR3 region is CASSYSGAGSPLHF. The CDR3 DNA follows: TGTGCCAGCAGTTACTCAGGAGCGGGTTCACCCCTCCACTTT. The chain links TRBV6-5 to TRBJ1-6; D unresolved. Per germline, CDR1 MNHEY and CDR2 SVGAGI. The CDR3 is 14 amino acids. The V end lost 0 bases, the J end lost 9 bases, and 9 bases lay between the germline ends.

The sample holds one count of this clone. The V gene is TRBV15, the J gene TRBJ1-2; 9 bases are shared with TRBD1. The CDR3 loop spans 13 amino acids. Germline CDR1 and CDR2: LNHNV and YYDKDF (reference sequence). J was trimmed by 9 bases and V by 1 base; bases with no gene match: 3. CDR3 DNA: TGTGCCACCAGCAGAGGGGACAGGGATCGCTACACCTTC. Translated: CATSRGDRDRYTF.

This sequence joins TRBV7-2 and TRBJ2-3; D gene uncertain. Germline V lookup: CDR1 SGHTA, CDR2 FQGNSA. The CDR3 runs 18 residues. Trimming removed 1 base from V and 2 bases from J, with 19 bases in between. Written as DNA, the CDR3 is TGTGCCAGCAGCTTAGGGTATGGGGAAACTTGGCTCACAGATACGCAGTATTTT. It yields the protein CASSLGYGETWLTDTQYF.

In its sample, this clone was seen a few times. This chain uses TRBV7-2 with TRBJ2-7, with D possibly matching TRBD1 (6 bases). The CDR3 is 15 residues long. Per the germline V gene, CDR1 is SGHTA and CDR2 is FQGNSA. Trimming removed 0 bases at V and 2 bases at J, with 11 bases between. The CDR3: CASSLAGRGTYEQYF. CDR3 nucleotides: TGTGCCAGCAGCTTAGCAGGCAGGGGAACCTACGAGCAGTACTTC. The whole variable domain, remainder taken from reference TRBV7-2 and TRBJ2-7, is GAGVSQSPSNKVTEKGKDVELRCDPISGHTALYWYRQSLGQGLEFLIYFQGNSAPDKSGLPSDRFSAERTGGSVSTLTIQRTQQEDSAVYLCASSLAGRGTYEQYFGPGTRLTVT.

This clone was counted only a few times. V and J are TRBV7-9 and TRBJ2-1; weak D call: TRBD2 (6 bases). Trimming left V 5 bases short and J 4 bases short, with 15 bases between. The CDR3 contains 15 residues. Germline loops: CDR1 SEHNR, CDR2 FQNEAQ (reference sequence). The CDR3 is CASSPFSGTYNEQFF. In DNA form, the CDR3 reads TGTGCCAGCAGCCCCTTTAGCGGAACTTACAATGAGCAGTTCTTC.

The J gene is TRBJ1-6, the V gene TRBV25-1; the D gene is possibly TRBD1 (5 bases). The germline V gene has CDR1 MGHDK and CDR2 SYGVNS. This CDR3 spans 14 amino acids. The ends were cut back, 7 bases at V and 4 bases at J, with 11 bases in the middle. CDR3 DNA sequence: TGTGCCAGCACCCCGGGACCGTATAATTCACCCCTCCACTTT. This sequence encodes CASTPGPYNSPLHF.

This clone was seen a few times. The V and J genes are TRBV5-1 and TRBJ1-1, with 7 bases aligning to TRBD1. The CDR3 loop spans 16 amino acids. V lost 0 bases to trimming and J lost 0 bases; unmatched junction nucleotides: 5. The V gene's germline CDR1 is SGHRS and CDR2 YFSETQ. CDR3 DNA sequence: TGCGCCAGCAGCTTGGGAAGCGGGACAGTGAACACTGAAGCTTTCTTT. Translating gives CASSLGSGTVNTEAFF.

The gene calls are TRBV5-1 and TRBJ1-1, with 7 bases lining up with TRBD1. The CDR3 totals 15 residues. Germline CDR1 reads SGHRS; CDR2 reads YFSETQ. Unmatched junction bases numbered 12, after V lost 0 bases and J lost 10 bases. Here the CDR3 DNA reads TGCGCCAGCAGCTTGGGAGTCAGGACAGGAAAACGAGCTTTCTTT. Residues: CASSLGVRTGKRAFF.

The chain joins TRBV28 to TRBJ1-5; the D gene is possibly TRBD1 (5 bases). CDR3 length: 16 amino acids. The V end lost 6 bases, the J end lost 7 bases, and 22 bases lay between the germline ends. Germline V gene data show CDR1 as MDHEN and CDR2 as SYDVKM. The CDR3 DNA reads as TGTGCCAGCAGCAACGGTCTCGGGGGACGGCAGCAGCCCCAGCATTTT. The encoded protein is CASSNGLGGRQQPQHF.

This chain links TRBV19 with TRBJ1-5, with TRBD1 matching over 8 bases. The CDR3 is 15 amino acids. V lost 3 bases and J lost 7; bases outside the gene matches: 8. CDR1 is LNHDA, CDR2 SQIVND, per germline (reference sequence). This CDR3 is CASSMLQGASQPQHF. The CDR3 bases are TGTGCCAGTAGTATGCTCCAGGGGGCAAGCCAGCCCCAGCATTTT.

This clone was counted only a few times. CDR3 residues: CASSPSVGRSSGNTIYF. DNA of the CDR3: TGCGCCAGCAGCCCTTCGGTGGGGCGGTCCTCTGGAAACACCATATATTTT. The chain recombines TRBV4-3 with TRBJ1-3, with D perhaps TRBD1 (5 bases). The CDR3 is 17 residues long. In germline, CDR1 is LGHNA, CDR2 YSLEER. V lost 4 bases and J lost 0, with 16 bases in between.

CDR3 sequence (DNA): TGTGCCAGCAGTGTCTCGAGAGGGACAGGGTATACGCAGTATTTT. This encodes CASSVSRGTGYTQYF. J is TRBJ2-3 and V is TRBV2, with TRBD1 matching 9 bases. Unmatched junction bases numbered 9, after V lost 4 bases and J lost 7 bases. CDR3 size: 15 residues. Germline CDR1 is SNHLY and CDR2 is FYNNEI.

This clone was observed a handful of times. The gene calls are TRBV29-1 and TRBJ1-2; 10 nucleotides match TRBD1. The trim removed 6 bases at V and 2 bases at J, leaving 3 bases unmatched. Germline lookup yields CDR1 SQVTM and CDR2 ANQGSEA. This CDR3 comprises 13 residues. CDR3 coding DNA: TGCAGCGTGCGGGGACAGGGGAACTATGGCTACACCTTC. Residues: CSVRGQGNYGYTF.

Turning to this clone: The sample carries other DNA sequences with the same CDR3. This chain links TRBV7-3 with TRBJ2-1, with unresolved D. There are 14 residues in the CDR3. Trimming took off 2 bases at V and 3 bases at J, with 8 bases between the two ends. Germline V gene lookup returns CDR1 SGHTA and CDR2 FQGTGA. The CDR3 DNA follows: TGTGCCAGCAGCTTATTGGGCAGCTACAATGAGCAGTTCTTC. Protein: CASSLLGSYNEQFF.

The J gene is TRBJ1-1, the V gene TRBV6-5, with unresolved D. V lost 7 bases, J lost 5 bases, and 14 bases lay in between. CDR1 is MNHEY, CDR2 SVGAGI, per germline. This CDR3 is built from 13 residues. CDR3: CASINSLWTEAFF. The DNA of the CDR3 is TGTGCCAGCATAAACAGCCTTTGGACTGAAGCTTTCTTT.

This chain connects TRBV6-5 to TRBJ2-3; 9 bases line up with TRBD1. Looked up from germline, CDR1 is MNHEY and CDR2 is SVGAGI. Trimming cost V 7 bases and J 6 bases; bases outside gene matches: 5. CDR3 size: 13 residues. Here the CDR3 reads CASTGTGRDTQYF. The CDR3 nucleotides read TGTGCCAGCACCGGGACAGGGAGGGATACGCAGTATTTT.

This clone was found a few times. The rearrangement links TRBV30 to TRBJ2-2, with TRBD1 as a possible D gene (6 bases). CDR1 is GTSNPN and CDR2 is SVGIG in the germline V gene (reference sequence). This CDR3 contains 13 residues. Trimming shortened V by 4 bases and J by 6 bases, and 12 bases separated the two germline ends. CDR3 sequence reads: CAWTAQGSGELFF. The CDR3 bases are TGTGCCTGGACCGCACAGGGTTCCGGGGAGCTGTTTTTT.

This clone came up a few times. The chain joins TRBV7-9 to TRBJ2-2, with D hard to call. The CDR3 spans 14 residues. V was pared by 3 bases and J by 3 bases, with 8 bases between. Germline loops: CDR1 SEHNR, CDR2 FQNEAQ (reference sequence). The DNA of the CDR3 is TGTGCCAGCAGCTTTCGCAGCTACACCGGGGAGCTGTTTTTT. It codes for CASSFRSYTGELFF.

This clone was seen a few times. V gene TRBV14 combines with J gene TRBJ2-5; no clear D gene. The CDR3 length is 15 residues. From germline, CDR1 is SGHDN and CDR2 FVKESK. The CDR3 loop reads CAAAGVGLNRETQYF. CDR3 sequence (DNA): TGTGCTGCGGCCGGCGTGGGATTAAATCGAGAGACCCAGTACTTC.

This clone was detected only a few times. The rearrangement links TRBV25-1 to TRBJ1-3, with D perhaps TRBD1 (6 bases). The V end was cut by 6 bases, the J end by 0 bases, with 15 bases between. Germline-derived CDR1 and CDR2 are MGHDK and SYGVNS. This CDR3 is 16 amino acids long. CDR3 DNA sequence: TGTGCCAGCAGCGTTCTGGACAGTTTCTCTGGAAACACCATATATTTT. Its protein is CASSVLDSFSGNTIYF.

The V call is TRBV13, the J call TRBJ1-2, with D possibly matching TRBD1 (5 bases). The CDR3 runs 14 residues. Germline values: CDR1 PRHDT, CDR2 FYEKMQ (reference sequence). Trimming took off 5 bases at V and 7 bases at J, with 17 bases between the two ends. This CDR3 is CASSHRGVPPGYTF. In nucleotides, the CDR3 is TGTGCCAGCAGCCATCGAGGGGTGCCTCCTGGCTACACCTTC.

This clone was observed a few times. This chain uses TRBV7-2 with TRBJ2-7, with D hard to call. Trimming pared 5 bases from V and 1 base from J, leaving 12 bases between. The CDR3 is 14 residues long. In germline, CDR1 is SGHTA, CDR2 FQGNSA. The CDR3 protein is CASSPNVGSYEQYF. For the CDR3, the DNA is TGTGCCAGCAGCCCGAACGTCGGGTCCTACGAGCAGTACTTC. Based on the CDR3 plus reference TRBV7-2 and TRBJ2-7, the full variable domain is GAGVSQSPSNKVTEKGKDVELRCDPISGHTALYWYRQSLGQGLEFLIYFQGNSAPDKSGLPSDRFSAERTGGSVSTLTIQRTQQEDSAVYLCASSPNVGSYEQYFGPGTRLTVT.

There are a few counts of this clone. The genes are TRBV28 and TRBJ2-5; TRBD1 might be the D (6 bases). Germline CDR1 reads MDHEN; CDR2 reads SYDVKM. V lost 5 bases and J 2 bases, leaving 18 bases between the germline ends. The CDR3 runs 16 residues. Written as DNA, the CDR3 is TGTGCCAGCAGTCCTGGGACATTTGGGGTTCAAGAGACCCAGTACTTC. Translated: CASSPGTFGVQETQYF.

This clone has more than one count but fewer than ten. In nucleotides, the CDR3 is TGTGCCAGCAGTGAATACGCGGGGGGACTGAACACTGAAGCTTTCTTT. Encoded protein: CASSEYAGGLNTEAFF. The chain links TRBV25-1 to TRBJ1-1, with a tentative D call TRBD1 (5 bases). Germline V CDR1 and CDR2: MGHDK, SYGVNS. V was shortened by 0 bases and J by 0 bases, with 11 bases between the two germline ends. The CDR3 extends over 16 amino acids.